This T cell receptor beta chain was sequenced in a study of cytomegalovirus exposure and HLA in healthy donors. Study outcomes and limitations: Sequencing probably produced one cluster of sequence variants that were highly shared. Associated with HLA alleles at 0.05 false discovery rate in a later analysis were about 17,000 TCR beta sequences.

Regarding this clone: Its antigen remains unidentified.

A multiplex PCR was run with 60 Vbeta primers and 13 Jbeta primers. Repertoires were generated with immunoSEQ multiplex PCR, while TCRdb's copy carries only in-frame clones and drops some. The table lists under 150,000 clones, roughly four fifths of them singletons. With 9 bases removed from V and 5 bases from J, the gap between germline ends came to 16 bases. CDR3 size: 13 residues. Germline V lookup: CDR1 ENHRY, CDR2 SYGVKD. The chain recombines TRBV10-3 with TRBJ1-2; D may be TRBD1 (6 bases). The clonotype comes from a male donor in good health and CMV-seronegative. Sequencing was done on a sample of PBMCs. The CDR3 is CAIQTTGTYGYTF. The DNA for the CDR3 is TGTGCCATACAAACTACTGGGACATATGGCTACACCTTC.